The rows below give T cell receptor beta chains drawn from one sample of a study of T-cell memory formation after mild COVID-19. TCRdb itself ran the 5' RACE reads through MiXCR, one entry per CDR3 protein. The sample holds some 320,000 distinct CDR3 sequences, 14% seen once. The source material was PBMCs or a T cell subset sorted from them (not recorded which). The source is a man aged 18 to 30 who had mild COVID-19 (a few samples of this study predate the infection). Cell type and time point are not known. CDR3s include the opening cysteine and the closing phenylalanine or tryptophan. Fields, in order: J gene, V gene, D gene, CDR3 length, clone size, CDR3 protein, CDR3 DNA. A D gene is named only where the DNA matches it firmly. Only part of the rows carry a size: once, few, many, or a class if the clone is expanded.

TRBJ2-5,TRBV4-1,TRBD2,14,-,CASSPPGGDETQYF,TGCGCCAGCAGCCCCCCGGGGGGAGATGAGACCCAGTACTTC
TRBJ1-1,TRBV12-3/TRBV12-4,-,15,-,CASSYGTPTFPEAFF,TGTGCCAGCAGTTACGGGACCCCAACCTTCCCTGAAGCTTTCTTT
TRBJ2-5,TRBV12-3/TRBV12-4,TRBD2,15,few,CASSFPNGGKETQYF,TGTGCCAGCAGTTTCCCGAACGGGGGGAAGGAGACCCAGTACTTC
TRBJ1-6,TRBV25-1,-,8,few,CARLPLHF,TGTGCCAGATTGCCCCTCCACTTT
TRBJ2-3,TRBV7-2,-,15,few,CASSSWTSGADTQYF,TGTGCCAGCAGCTCCTGGACCTCGGGCGCAGATACGCAGTATTTT
TRBJ2-1,TRBV3-1,TRBD2,16,-,CASSHMTSGPPEEQFF,TGTGCCAGCAGCCACATGACTAGCGGGCCCCCTGAGGAGCAGTTCTTC
TRBJ2-7,TRBV4-3,-,15,few,CASSQDGSTAYEQYF,TGCGCCAGCAGCCAAGATGGTTCAACAGCCTACGAGCAGTACTTC
TRBJ2-3,TRBV4-2,-,15,many,CASSQDRVSTDTQYF,TGTGCCAGCAGCCAAGATCGGGTTAGCACAGATACGCAGTATTTT
TRBJ1-1,TRBV6-5,-,15,few,CASTSARGPASETFF,TGTGCCAGCACATCCGCTAGGGGACCCGCGAGTGAGACTTTCTTT
TRBJ2-5,TRBV7-7,TRBD1,15,-,CASSSQKAGGETQYF,TGTGCCAGCAGCTCCCAGAAGGCAGGGGGAGAGACCCAGTACTTC
TRBJ2-3,TRBV7-3,TRBD1,17,-,CASSSPDRGLSTDTQYF,TGTGCCAGCAGCTCCCCGGACAGGGGGCTCAGCACAGATACGCAGTATTTT
TRBJ2-3,TRBV14,-,12,few,CASSRLTDTQYF,TGTGCCAGCAGCCGTCTTACGGATACGCAGTATTTT
TRBJ2-3,TRBV20-1,TRBD1,14,-,CSASRDSYTDTQYF,TGCAGTGCTAGCCGGGACAGTTACACAGATACGCAGTATTTT
TRBJ2-3,TRBV6-2/TRBV6-3,TRBD2,14,few,CATASGGGTDTQYF,TGTGCCACGGCCAGCGGGGGGGGCACAGATACGCAGTATTTT
TRBJ1-3,TRBV3-1,-,15,-,CASSQVQASGNTIYF,TGTGCCAGCAGCCAAGTGCAAGCCTCTGGAAACACCATATATTTT
TRBJ1-1,TRBV12-3/TRBV12-4,-,14,few,CASSFLGVTIEAFF,TGTGCCAGCAGTTTCCTGGGTGTAACAATTGAAGCTTTCTTT
TRBJ2-3,TRBV12-3/TRBV12-4,-,14,-,CASSFTMNTDTQYF,TGTGCCAGCAGTTTTACCATGAACACAGATACGCAGTATTTT
TRBJ2-7,TRBV20-1,TRBD1,12,many,CSAGGKTYEQYF,TGCAGTGCAGGGGGCAAAACCTACGAGCAGTACTTC
TRBJ2-1,TRBV7-8,TRBD2,16,-,CASSPKTEKRGNEQFF,TGTGCCAGCAGCCCCAAGACCGAGAAGCGGGGCAATGAGCAGTTCTTC
TRBJ2-1,TRBV4-3,-,15,many,CASSKGLGDPNEQFF,TGCGCCAGCTCAAAAGGATTGGGAGATCCCAATGAGCAGTTCTTC
TRBJ2-5,TRBV5-1,-,13,few,CASSADTQETQYF,TGCGCCAGCAGCGCCGACACCCAAGAGACCCAGTACTTC
TRBJ2-1,TRBV7-9,TRBD1,12,-,CASSPITYRGFF,TGTGCCAGCAGCCCGATTACATACAGGGGGTTCTTC
TRBJ1-1,TRBV4-1,-,13,many,CASSQDRRTEAFF,TGCGCCAGCAGCCAAGATCGTCGGACTGAAGCTTTCTTT
TRBJ1-1,TRBV4-1,-,15,-,CASSATAQAWTEAFF,TGCGCCAGCAGCGCAACGGCCCAAGCATGGACTGAAGCTTTCTTT
TRBJ1-1,TRBV20-1,-,16,few,CSASPTDLSRGTEAFF,TGCAGTGCTAGCCCGACAGACCTCTCCCGGGGAACTGAAGCTTTCTTT
TRBJ2-3,TRBV7-3,TRBD2,15,-,CASSLRGPSGDTQYF,TGTGCCAGCAGCTTAAGGGGGCCTAGCGGGGATACGCAGTATTTT
TRBJ1-5,TRBV7-9,-,15,-,CASSLTDYSNQPQHF,TGTGCCAGCAGCTTAACAGATTATAGCAATCAGCCCCAGCATTTT
TRBJ1-2,TRBV20-1,-,11,-,CSAEWADSYTF,TGCAGTGCTGAATGGGCGGACAGCTACACCTTC
TRBJ2-5,TRBV7-9,-,13,-,CASSSRGVPAQYF,TGTGCCAGCAGCTCCAGGGGGGTCCCGGCCCAGTACTTC
TRBJ2-1,TRBV4-1,TRBD2,15,few,CASSQGFASGYEQFF,TGCGCCAGCAGCCAAGGATTTGCTAGCGGGTATGAGCAGTTCTTC
TRBJ1-4,TRBV4-1,-,14,-,CASSQGVLLEKLFF,TGCGCCAGCAGCCAAGGGGTCCTTTTAGAAAAACTGTTTTTT
TRBJ1-6,TRBV4-3,-,17,few,CASSQVLTVPNNSPLHF,TGCGCCAGCAGCCAAGTCCTGACAGTCCCCAATAATTCACCCCTCCACTTT
TRBJ2-1,TRBV20-1,-,15,many,CSAPPDRDHTTEQFF,TGCAGTGCCCCCCCGGATAGGGATCACACCACTGAGCAGTTCTTC
TRBJ1-3,TRBV5-1,-,14,few,CASRDDRGGNTIYF,TGCGCCAGCCGGGACGACCGGGGGGGAAACACCATATATTTT
TRBJ1-2,TRBV7-9,-,14,few,CASPPGPGREGYTF,TGTGCCAGCCCCCCGGGCCCGGGAAGAGAAGGCTACACCTTC
TRBJ1-5,TRBV7-9,-,15,-,CASSSRGGANQPQHF,TGTGCCAGCAGCTCTCGCGGGGGGGCAAACCAGCCCCAGCATTTT
TRBJ2-1,TRBV12-3/TRBV12-4,-,14,few,CASTSGGPDNEQFF,TGTGCCAGCACCTCTGGGGGGCCGGACAATGAGCAGTTCTTC
TRBJ2-5,TRBV7-9,-,15,few,CASSPAWGRGETQYF,TGTGCCAGCAGCCCGGCTTGGGGCCGGGGAGAGACCCAGTACTTC
TRBJ2-3,TRBV9,-,15,-,CASSPTGRGTDTQYF,TGTGCCAGCAGCCCCACTGGACGTGGCACAGATACGCAGTATTTT
TRBJ2-4,TRBV5-6,TRBD2,14,-,CASSLVGTSYIQYF,TGTGCCAGCAGCTTGGTGGGGACTAGCTACATTCAGTACTTC
TRBJ2-7,TRBV29-1,TRBD1,12,-,CSGPGQGKEQYF,TGCAGCGGTCCGGGACAGGGGAAGGAGCAGTACTTC
TRBJ2-1,TRBV4-3,TRBD1,17,-,CASSHPTRQGGYNEQFF,TGCGCCAGCAGCCACCCCACCCGACAGGGGGGCTACAATGAGCAGTTCTTC
TRBJ2-5,TRBV20-1,-,12,-,CSARSRGETQYF,TGCAGTGCTAGATCGAGGGGGGAGACCCAGTACTTC
TRBJ1-2,TRBV19,TRBD1,15,few,CASSIAGTGGYGYTF,TGTGCCAGTAGTATAGCTGGGACAGGGGGCTATGGCTACACCTTC
TRBJ2-5,TRBV7-2,-,17,many,CASSLIDRGRPQETQYF,TGTGCCAGCAGCTTAATCGACCGCGGGCGGCCCCAAGAGACCCAGTACTTC
TRBJ1-2,TRBV7-8,TRBD1,18,-,CASSPPGQGARGSYGYTF,TGTGCCAGCAGCCCGCCCGGACAGGGGGCTCGAGGAAGCTATGGCTACACCTTC
TRBJ2-7,TRBV4-3,-,16,few,CASSQFPGTLTYEQYF,TGCGCCAGCAGCCAATTTCCCGGGACACTTACCTACGAGCAGTACTTC
TRBJ2-1,TRBV3-1,-,14,-,CASSFTGIHNEQFF,TGTGCCAGCAGCTTCACAGGGATCCACAATGAGCAGTTCTTC